The 10 T cell receptor beta chains listed next were all sequenced from one sample in a study of blood T cells in healthy people across ages. Together with a sample-barcoded 5' primer, a J-beta primer mix was included in a second PCR lasting about 7 to 12 cycles. Via MiXCR, TCRdb re-called the 5' RACE reads, giving one row per CDR3 protein. The sample shows about a million distinct CDR3 sequences, approximately 50% of them seen only once. Sequencing was performed on blood. The receptors originated from a woman between 55 and 75 years old in good health.

The chain's CDR3 is CASSLTGLANYNEQFF. CDR3 bases: TGTGCCAGCAGCCTCACCGGGCTAGCGAATTACAATGAGCAGTTCTTC. The gene calls are TRBV5-5 and TRBJ2-1; a possible D gene is TRBD2 (6 bases). This CDR3 spans 16 amino acids. Germline values: CDR1 SGHKS, CDR2 YYEKEE (reference sequence). V was pared by 4 bases and J by 4 bases, with 18 bases between.

The rearrangement joins TRBV3-1 to TRBJ2-3; 7 bases are shared with TRBD2. Per the germline V gene, CDR1 is LGHDT and CDR2 is YNNKEL (reference sequence). With V trimmed by 2 bases and J by 7 bases, 3 bases remained unmatched. This CDR3 has 13 amino acids. CDR3 sequence: CASSQRGENTQYF. CDR3 nucleotide sequence: TGTGCCAGCAGCCAACGGGGGGAAAATACGCAGTATTTT.

There are a few counts of this clonotype. The chain links TRBV6-2 or TRBV6-3 to TRBJ2-7; the D call may be TRBD1 or TRBD2 (5 bases each). The CDR3 totals 16 residues. CDR1 is MNHEY, CDR2 SVGEGT, per germline. V lost 2 bases, J lost 2 bases, and 16 bases lay in between. The CDR3 bases are TGTGCCAGCAGTTACCAGGGTCAGGACTGGACCTACGAGCAGTACTTC. Its translation is CASSYQGQDWTYEQYF.

This clonotype was seen ten or more times. CDR3 loop: CASSPSYSRGTYEQYF. The DNA for the CDR3 is TGTGCCAGCAGCCCTAGTTATTCTAGAGGAACCTACGAGCAGTACTTC. The chain combines TRBV4-2 with TRBJ2-7; D is undetermined. V was cut by 4 bases and J by 2 bases, with 18 bases left in between. CDR3 size: 16 residues. Germline assignment: CDR1 LGHNA and CDR2 YNFKEQ.

This clonotype was seen just once. The chain is built from TRBV7-2 and TRBJ2-5; D gene uncertain. Trimming pared 0 bases from V and 4 bases from J, leaving 6 bases between. In germline, CDR1 is SGHTA, CDR2 FQGNSA. The CDR3 extends over 13 amino acids. The CDR3 nucleotides read TGTGCCAGCAGCTTAGCACCGGCAGAGACCCAGTACTTC. Its protein product is CASSLAPAETQYF.

V is TRBV28 and J is TRBJ2-1; 8 bases line up with TRBD2. The junction had 11 bases not matched to a gene; V was cut back by 4 bases and J by 6 bases. Germline CDR1 MDHEN, CDR2 SYDVKM. The CDR3 runs to 16 residues. The CDR3 here is CASSSPNGRAINEQFF. The CDR3 region has the DNA TGTGCCAGCAGTTCGCCGAACGGGAGGGCCATCAATGAGCAGTTCTTC. The complete variable domain, with remaining parts taken from reference TRBV28 and TRBJ2-1, reads DVKVTQSSRYLVKRTGEKVFLECVQDMDHENMFWYRQDPGLGLRLIYFSYDVKMKEKGDIPEGYSVSREKKERFSLILESASTNQTSMYLCASSSPNGRAINEQFFGPGTRLTVL.

The table lists this clonotype with a few counts. The J gene is TRBJ2-5, the V gene TRBV3-1; D gene ambiguous. The germline gives CDR1 LGHDT, CDR2 YNNKEL (reference sequence). The V gene lost 4 bases and the J gene lost 5 bases, with 17 bases spanning the gap. The CDR3 has 15 residues. For the CDR3, the DNA is TGTGCCAGCAGCCTTACGCCGGCCTTAGGGGAGACCCAGTACTTC. Protein sequence: CASSLTPALGETQYF.

The CDR3 DNA sequence: TGCGCCAGCAGGCTGGGGAGCTCCTACAATGAGCAGTTCTTC. Its protein product is CASRLGSSYNEQFF. The chain couples TRBV5-1 to TRBJ2-1; a possible D gene is TRBD2 (5 bases). The V and J ends lost 5 bases and 0 bases respectively, with 9 bases between them. Looked up from germline, CDR1 is SGHRS and CDR2 is YFSETQ. The CDR3 has 14 amino acids.

About this clonotype itself: A much larger clonotype is one base distant, so this may be a read error. This sequence joins TRBV7-9 and TRBJ1-2; TRBD1 aligns across 7 bases. There are 15 residues in the CDR3. CDR1 is SEHNR and CDR2 is FQNEAQ in the germline V gene (reference sequence). Trimming cost V 5 bases and J 6 bases; bases outside gene matches: 12. Here the CDR3 reads CASSLHGGQSNGYTF. Here the CDR3 DNA reads TGTGCCAGCAGCCTCCATGGGGGACAGTCGAATGGCTACACCTTC.

The V and J genes are TRBV15 and TRBJ2-1, with a tentative D call TRBD1 (6 bases). V lost 1 base, J lost 1 base, and 11 bases lay in between. The CDR3 totals 16 residues. The germline V gene encodes CDR1 LNHNV and CDR2 YYDKDF (reference sequence). CDR3 DNA sequence: TGTGCCACCAGCAGAGCCGGACAGATATCCTACAATGAGCAGTTCTTC. It encodes CATSRAGQISYNEQFF. Looking up the rest from reference TRBV15 and TRBJ2-1 gives the full variable domain: DAMVIQNPRYQVTQFGKPVTLSCSQTLNHNVMYWYQQKSSQAPKLLFHYYDKDFNNEADTPDNFQSRRPNTSFCFLDIRSPGLGDTAMYLCATSRAGQISYNEQFFGPGTRLTVL.